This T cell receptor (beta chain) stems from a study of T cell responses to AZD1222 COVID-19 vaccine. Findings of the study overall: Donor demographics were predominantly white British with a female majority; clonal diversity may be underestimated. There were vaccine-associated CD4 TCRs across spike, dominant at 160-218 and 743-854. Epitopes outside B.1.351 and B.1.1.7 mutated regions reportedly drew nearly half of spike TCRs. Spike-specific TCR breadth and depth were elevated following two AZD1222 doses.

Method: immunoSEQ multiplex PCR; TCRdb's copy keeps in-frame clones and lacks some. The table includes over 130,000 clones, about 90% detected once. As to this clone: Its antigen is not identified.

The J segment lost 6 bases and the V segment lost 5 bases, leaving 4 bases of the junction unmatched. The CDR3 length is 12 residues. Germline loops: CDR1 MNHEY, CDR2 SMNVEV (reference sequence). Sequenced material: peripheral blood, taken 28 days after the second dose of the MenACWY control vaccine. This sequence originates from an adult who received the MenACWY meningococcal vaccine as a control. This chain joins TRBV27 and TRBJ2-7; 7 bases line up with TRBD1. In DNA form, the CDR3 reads TGTGCCAGCAGTGAACAGGGGTCCGAGCAGTACTTC. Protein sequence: CASSEQGSEQYF.